This entry lists 7 T cell receptor beta chains sequenced from one sample in a study of CD8+CD57+ T cells in acquired aplastic anemia. Before being chosen for sequencing, patients had shown CD8+CD57+ cell expansion by flow cytometry. Genomic DNA acted as the template from which TCR beta VDJ combination and CDR3 sequence profiling were carried out. TCRdb independently ran MiXCR on the reads; one entry per CDR3 protein. The sample lists 150,000 to 200,000 distinct CDR3 sequences, about 50% occurring once. Input material: sorted CD4+, CD8+, or CD8+CD57+ T cells (not recorded which) from PBMCs. These TCRs come from a human donor with aplastic anemia.

There are many counts of this clonotype. The V call is TRBV4-1, the J call TRBJ1-2; TRBD1 matches 10 bases. The germline V gene encodes CDR1 MGHRA and CDR2 YSYEKL. This CDR3 has 15 amino acids. The junction had 6 bases not matched to a gene; V was cut back by 1 base and J by 7 bases. CDR3 region: CASSQVKGTGVGYTF. DNA of the CDR3: TGCGCCAGCAGCCAAGTAAAAGGGACAGGGGTTGGCTACACCTTC.

The V gene is TRBV11-2, the J gene TRBJ2-1, with 9 bases fitting TRBD1. Trimming cost V 5 bases and J 6 bases; bases outside gene matches: 11. This CDR3 is 16 amino acids long. CDR1 and CDR2 from the germline V gene are SGHAT and FQNNGV. The CDR3 DNA follows: TGTGCCAGCAGCAAAGACCCTGGACAGGGGTCCAATGAGCAGTTCTTC. Protein product: CASSKDPGQGSNEQFF.

This clonotype was seen only once. One junction end does not reproduce the germline sequence, and a read error may be involved. The chain is built from TRBV10-2 and TRBJ2-7; 9 bases map to TRBD2. Germline V gene lookup returns CDR1 WSHSY and CDR2 SAAADI. The CDR3 has 16 residues. The DNA of the CDR3 is TGCGTCAGCAGCAAGAGGGCTAGCGGGGCCAATGGAGAGCAGTACTTC. This translates into CVSSKRASGANGEQYF.

J is TRBJ1-2 and V is TRBV19, with 8 bases lining up with TRBD1. This CDR3 region has 15 residues. The V and J ends lost 7 bases and 2 bases, in that order; junction bases with no gene match: 9. Germline assignment: CDR1 LNHDA and CDR2 SQIVND (reference sequence). The CDR3 protein is CASTEGAGGNYGYTF. CDR3 DNA sequence: TGTGCCAGTACCGAAGGGGCAGGGGGCAACTATGGCTACACCTTC.

There are many counts of this clonotype. The chain combines TRBV29-1 with TRBJ2-7, with a possible D match to TRBD1 (5 bases). Germline CDR1 is SQVTM and CDR2 is ANQGSEA. CDR3 length: 10 residues. V gave up 6 bases and J gave up 9 bases, with 12 bases separating them. The DNA for the CDR3 is TGCAGCGTGGGCCGACAGCCGCAGTACTTC. Residues: CSVGRQPQYF.

The rearrangement uses TRBV9 and TRBJ2-2, with D possibly TRBD1 on 6 matching bases. The V gene lost 5 bases and the J gene lost 3 bases, with 14 bases spanning the gap. The germline V gene encodes CDR1 SGDLS and CDR2 YYNGEE. The CDR3 consists of 15 residues. The CDR3 reads CASSKGQQYTGELFF. CDR3 nucleotide sequence: TGTGCCAGCAGTAAGGGACAACAGTACACCGGGGAGCTGTTTTTT. Together with reference TRBV9 and TRBJ2-2, the CDR3 gives the full variable domain: DSGVTQTPKHLITATGQRVTLRCSPRSGDLSVYWYQQSLDQGLQFLIQYYNGEERAKGNILERFSAQQFPDLHSELNLSSLELGDSALYFCASSKGQQYTGELFFGEGSRLTVL.

This chain uses TRBV7-9 with TRBJ2-7, with D possibly matching TRBD2 (6 bases). Germline V gene lookup returns CDR1 SEHNR and CDR2 FQNEAQ (reference sequence). The CDR3 runs 13 residues. The V end was cut by 7 bases, the J end by 7 bases, with 17 bases between. The CDR3 DNA reads as TGTGCCAGCAAGGTGGGGGGTTTGGGGGAGCAGTACTTC. Translated: CASKVGGLGEQYF.